The 28 T cell receptor beta chains presented below share a single source sample, sequenced in a study of OX40 agonist ivuxolimab in advanced cancers. The data were produced by immunoSEQ multiplex PCR, yet TCRdb's version contains in-frame clones alone and is incomplete. The sample has about 53,000 clones; over 75% are singletons. This specimen was CD4+ or CD8+ T cells sorted from blood, taken in a trial of the OX40 agonist ivuxolimab. Every receptor here comes from an adult with an advanced solid tumor such as melanoma, head and neck, liver or kidney cancer.

The rearrangement uses TRBV6-5 and TRBJ1-1; a weak D match, TRBD1 (6 bases). The CDR3 covers 14 residues. Trimming stripped 5 bases from V and 2 bases from J, with 12 bases between. Looked up from germline, CDR1 is MNHEY and CDR2 is SVGAGI. The CDR3 sequence is CASSLSGANTEAFF. The CDR3 DNA is TGTGCCAGCAGTCTATCAGGGGCAAACACTGAAGCTTTCTTT.

The rearrangement links TRBV28 to TRBJ2-1; D not certain. V gave up 6 bases and J gave up 6 bases, with 21 bases separating them. Germline-derived CDR1 and CDR2 are MDHEN and SYDVKM. This CDR3 contains 16 residues. CDR3 loop: CASSPAKLISRNEQFF. The CDR3 DNA sequence: TGTGCCAGCAGCCCAGCCAAGCTTATTTCCCGCAATGAGCAGTTCTTC.

In this sample, this clone turned up a few times. The CDR3 sequence is CASSIVGVGQPQHF. DNA of the CDR3: TGTGCCAGTAGTATAGTCGGGGTAGGGCAGCCCCAGCATTTT. The rearrangement links TRBV19 to TRBJ1-5, with unresolved D. The CDR3 sequence is 14 residues long. V was pared by 1 base and J by 7 bases, with 11 bases between. The V gene's germline CDR1 is LNHDA and CDR2 SQIVND (reference sequence).

The rearrangement links TRBV28 to TRBJ2-7; maybe TRBD1 (6 bases). V lost 10 bases and J 4 bases, leaving 17 bases between the germline ends. The germline V gene encodes CDR1 MDHEN and CDR2 SYDVKM. The CDR3 has 13 residues. The CDR3 reads CATLRGGSYEQYF. The DNA of the CDR3 is TGTGCCACCCTCAGGGGTGGGAGTTACGAGCAGTACTTC.

The chain has TRBV27 and TRBJ2-2; D is unclear. The germline gives CDR1 MNHEY, CDR2 SMNVEV (reference sequence). The length of the CDR3 is 12 residues. Trimming left V 2 bases short and J 7 bases short, with 5 bases between. The CDR3 is CASSLPHGELFF. For the CDR3, the DNA is TGTGCCAGCAGTTTACCCCACGGGGAGCTGTTTTTT.

The chain has TRBV6-1 and TRBJ2-6; D is ambiguous. Germline assignment: CDR1 MNHNS and CDR2 SASEGT. Trimming stripped 4 bases from V and 3 bases from J, with 4 bases between. The CDR3 runs to 13 residues. CDR3 bases: TGTGCCAGCAGTGTTAGTGGGGCCAACGTCCTGACTTTC. It yields the protein CASSVSGANVLTF.

V and J are TRBV19 and TRBJ2-7, with D perhaps matching TRBD1 (6 bases). Germline CDR1 LNHDA, CDR2 SQIVND (reference sequence). The CDR3 length is 15 residues. V lost 2 bases, J lost 4 bases, and 15 bases lay in between. The CDR3 nucleotides read TGTGCCAGTAGTATAAGTAGGGACACAGTTTACGAGCAGTACTTC. It yields the protein CASSISRDTVYEQYF.

CDR3 sequence: CASSLDRAGGNTIYF. The DNA of the CDR3 is TGTGCCAGCAGCTTAGACAGGGCGGGGGGAAACACCATATATTTT. V gene TRBV7-8 combines with J gene TRBJ1-3, with D perhaps TRBD1 (6 bases). The CDR3 is made up of 15 amino acids. The germline V and J ends were trimmed by 1 base and 4 bases, with 11 bases remaining between them. Per the germline V gene, CDR1 is SGHVS and CDR2 is FQNEAQ. The full variable domain, with the rest looked up from reference TRBV7-8 and TRBJ1-3, is GAGVSQSPRYKVAKRGQDVALRCDPISGHVSLFWYQQALGQGPEFLTYFQNEAQLDKSGLPSDRFFAERPEGSVSTLKIQRTQQEDSAVYLCASSLDRAGGNTIYFGEGSWLTVV.

The CDR3 bases are TGTGCCAGCAGCTTAGACTACCCAGATACGCAGTATTTT. It codes for CASSLDYPDTQYF. This chain uses TRBV7-3 with TRBJ2-3, with TRBD2 as a possible D gene (5 bases). In germline, CDR1 is SGHTA, CDR2 FQGTGA. The CDR3 consists of 13 residues. Trimming shortened V by 2 bases and J by 4 bases, and 7 bases separated the two germline ends.

The chain combines TRBV2 with TRBJ1-2, with TRBD1 matching 9 bases. Trimming took 6 bases from V and 6 from J; bases not matched to a gene: 5. CDR3 length equals 13 residues. Per the germline V gene, CDR1 is SNHLY and CDR2 is FYNNEI. For the CDR3, the DNA is TGTGCCAGCAGAGAGGGACAGGGAGATGGCTACACCTTC. Amino acids: CASREGQGDGYTF.

This chain connects TRBV7-3 to TRBJ2-3; D not resolved. Germline V gene data show CDR1 as SGHTA and CDR2 as FQGTGA. There are 14 residues in the CDR3. V was pared by 5 bases and J by 5 bases, with 14 bases between. The CDR3 DNA sequence: TGTGCCAGCAGCGCAACCTATAATCGAGATACGCAGTATTTT. Translation gives CASSATYNRDTQYF.

This rearrangement joins TRBV5-3 to TRBJ1-4; D call uncertain. TRBV5-3 is annotated as an ORF whose role is uncertain. The CDR3 consists of 16 residues. V lost 1 base and J 2 bases, leaving 12 bases between the germline ends. For the CDR3, the DNA is TGTGCCAGAAGCTTGCCCCCGGCAGGTACTAATGAAAAACTGTTTTTT. Protein sequence: CARSLPPAGTNEKLFF.

This clone was recorded a few times. This rearrangement joins TRBV10-3 to TRBJ1-5; no reliable D call. The CDR3 sequence is 15 residues long. V was pared by 3 bases and J by 1 base, with 10 bases between. CDR1 is ENHRY, CDR2 SYGVKD, per germline. CDR3 bases: TGTGCCATCAGTGATGAGTCCTTGAGCAATCAGCCCCAGCATTTT. Protein product: CAISDESLSNQPQHF.

The chain has TRBV10-1 and TRBJ2-7, with 9 bases identical to TRBD2. CDR3 length: 15 amino acids. J gave up 3 bases and V 6 bases, and 9 bases lay outside the gene matches. In germline, CDR1 is WNHNN, CDR2 SYGVQD (reference sequence). DNA for the CDR3: TGCGCCAGCAGGGACAAACTAGCGGGCCGCTACGAGCAGTACTTC. Protein product: CASRDKLAGRYEQYF.

The V gene is TRBV6-1, the J gene TRBJ1-5, with TRBD1 matching 7 bases. The V segment lost 7 bases and the J segment 4 bases; nucleotides outside the gene matches: 7. Germline loops: CDR1 MNHNS, CDR2 SASEGT. This CDR3 region has 14 residues. Here the CDR3 DNA reads TGTGCCAGCACCAGGGACAGTGAAAATCAGCCCCAGCATTTT. Protein: CASTRDSENQPQHF.

The V gene is TRBV29-1, the J gene TRBJ1-2; perhaps TRBD1 as D (5 bases). There are 11 residues in the CDR3. The germline gives CDR1 SQVTM, CDR2 ANQGSEA. V lost 6 bases to trimming and J lost 6 bases, with 11 bases between them. The CDR3, as DNA: TGCAGCGTCTGGGGGTCTGATGGCTACACCTTC. The encoded protein is CSVWGSDGYTF.

The chain joins TRBV5-8 to TRBJ2-1, with TRBD2 matching over 13 bases. V was clipped by 5 bases and J by 9 bases; unmatched bases: 5. CDR3 length: 14 residues. Germline V gives CDR1 SGHTS, CDR2 YDEGEE. The CDR3 loop reads CASSGLAGVREQFF. CDR3 bases: TGTGCCAGCAGTGGACTAGCGGGAGTGCGTGAGCAGTTCTTC. The variable domain in full, completed from reference TRBV5-8 and TRBJ2-1, reads EAGVTQSPTHLIKTRGQQATLRCSPISGHTSVYWYQQALGLGLQFLLWYDEGEERNRGNFPPRFSGRQFPNYSSELNVNALELEDSALYLCASSGLAGVREQFFGPGTRLTVL.

V and J are TRBV9 and TRBJ2-1, with 10 bases fitting TRBD2. The CDR3 has 16 residues. V lost 1 base, J lost 6 bases, and 7 bases stayed unmatched. Germline CDR1 SGDLS, CDR2 YYNGEE. This CDR3 is CASSVMSGRVGNEQFF. CDR3 sequence (DNA): TGTGCCAGCAGCGTAATGAGCGGGAGGGTAGGCAATGAGCAGTTCTTC.

The genes are TRBV9 and TRBJ1-1; 7 bases align to TRBD1. The V segment lost 5 bases and the J segment 0 bases; nucleotides outside the gene matches: 4. The CDR3 has 14 residues. Germline CDR1 reads SGDLS; CDR2 reads YYNGEE. CDR3 sequence: CASSLTGLNTEAFF. In DNA form, the CDR3 reads TGTGCCAGCAGTTTGACAGGGCTGAACACTGAAGCTTTCTTT.

The V and J genes are TRBV18 and TRBJ1-5; 7 nucleotides match TRBD1. The V segment lost 6 bases and the J segment 7 bases; nucleotides outside the gene matches: 9. The length of the CDR3 is 14 residues. Germline CDR1 is KGHSH and CDR2 is LQKENI. CDR3 residues: CASSADRDGQPQHF. CDR3 DNA sequence: TGTGCCAGCTCTGCCGACAGGGATGGGCAGCCCCAGCATTTT.

The chain combines TRBV10-2 with TRBJ2-1; TRBD2 matches at 8 bases. V dropped 7 bases and J dropped 2; count of bases not matched to a gene: 13. Germline-derived CDR1 and CDR2 are WSHSY and SAAADI. The CDR3 spans 17 residues. CDR3 nucleotide sequence: TGCGCCAGCACTACTACCACACTAGCGGCAACCTACAATGAGCAGTTCTTC. Translating gives CASTTTTLAATYNEQFF.

V usage is TRBV6-1 and J usage is TRBJ1-4, with a tentative D call TRBD1 (6 bases). Germline CDR1 MNHNS, CDR2 SASEGT. Trimming stripped 4 bases from V and 1 base from J, with 16 bases between. The CDR3 consists of 17 residues. CDR3 sequence: CASSVLRTGRTNEKLFF. CDR3 in DNA: TGTGCCAGCAGTGTTCTAAGAACAGGGCGAACTAATGAAAAACTGTTTTTT.

This chain joins TRBV2 and TRBJ1-6, with 8 bases aligning to TRBD1. The CDR3 length is 14 residues. With 4 bases clipped from V and 10 bases from J, the junction kept 6 bases outside the gene matches. Germline assignment: CDR1 SNHLY and CDR2 FYNNEI. CDR3 region: CASSVTGVGSPLHF. CDR3 coding DNA: TGTGCCAGCAGTGTGACAGGGGTGGGATCACCCCTCCACTTT.

The chain combines TRBV5-8 with TRBJ1-2; D is unclear. V lost 0 bases and J 2 bases, leaving 11 bases between the germline ends. CDR1 and CDR2 (germline): SGHTS, YDEGEE. The CDR3 runs 15 residues. CDR3 loop: CASSLAVRTNYGYTF. The DNA of the CDR3 is TGTGCCAGCAGCTTGGCCGTGAGGACCAACTATGGCTACACCTTC.

This clone occurred a few times. V is TRBV29-1 and J is TRBJ1-2; the D gene is possibly TRBD1 (6 bases). The germline V gene has CDR1 SQVTM and CDR2 ANQGSEA. V lost 6 bases and J lost 7, with 18 bases in between. This CDR3 is 13 amino acids long. The CDR3 sequence is CSVQLAGEGGYTF. CDR3 coding DNA: TGCAGCGTCCAACTGGCAGGGGAGGGTGGCTACACCTTC.

This chain links TRBV2 with TRBJ1-2, with 8 bases matching TRBD1. Germline CDR1 is SNHLY and CDR2 is FYNNEI. The CDR3 loop spans 17 amino acids. The V segment lost 6 bases and the J segment 0 bases; nucleotides outside the gene matches: 12. This CDR3 is CASRNGGTGPSNYGYTF. The CDR3 coding sequence is TGTGCCAGCAGAAATGGTGGGACAGGCCCTTCTAACTATGGCTACACCTTC.

In this sample, this clone turned up once. The chain is built from TRBV10-3 and TRBJ2-7, with TRBD2 identical over 13 bases. The length of the CDR3 is 19 residues. CDR1 and CDR2 from the germline V gene are ENHRY and SYGVKD. V shed 10 bases and J 4 bases; nucleotides not matched to a gene: 22. DNA for the CDR3: TGTGCCACCTTGTCCGGGACAGGAGGACTAGCGGGAGAAGGGTACGAGCAGTACTTC. Its protein product is CATLSGTGGLAGEGYEQYF.

With regard to this clone: At the DNA level, this CDR3 is encoded by other sequences in the same sample as well. V usage is TRBV28 and J usage is TRBJ1-4; possible D gene TRBD1, 5 bases. Trimming pared 7 bases from V and 6 bases from J, leaving 6 bases between. The CDR3 runs to 11 residues. Germline values: CDR1 MDHEN, CDR2 SYDVKM. DNA of the CDR3: TGTGCCAGCATGGGGCATGAAAAACTGTTTTTT. Protein sequence: CASMGHEKLFF.